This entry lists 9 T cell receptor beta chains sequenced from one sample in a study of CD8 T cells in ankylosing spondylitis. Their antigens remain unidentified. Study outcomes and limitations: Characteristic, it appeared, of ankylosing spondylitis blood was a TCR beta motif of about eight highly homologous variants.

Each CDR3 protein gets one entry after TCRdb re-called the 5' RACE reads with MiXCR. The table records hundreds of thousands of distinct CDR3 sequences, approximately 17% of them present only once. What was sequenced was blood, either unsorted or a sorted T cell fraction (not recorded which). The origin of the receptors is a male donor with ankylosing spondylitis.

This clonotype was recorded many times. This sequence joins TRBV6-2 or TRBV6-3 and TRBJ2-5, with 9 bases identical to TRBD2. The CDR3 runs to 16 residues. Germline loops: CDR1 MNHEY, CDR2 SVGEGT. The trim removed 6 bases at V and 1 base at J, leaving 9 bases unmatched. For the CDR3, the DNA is TGTGCCAGCAGCTCTGGGACTAGCAACACCCAAGAGACCCAGTACTTC. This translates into CASSSGTSNTQETQYF.

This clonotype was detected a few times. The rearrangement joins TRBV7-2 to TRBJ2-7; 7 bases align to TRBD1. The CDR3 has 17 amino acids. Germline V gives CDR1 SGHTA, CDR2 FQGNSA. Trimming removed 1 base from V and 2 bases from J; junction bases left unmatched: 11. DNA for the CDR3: TGTGCCAGCAGCTTAGGACATTCGTGGGACAGACCCTACGAGCAGTACTTC. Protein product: CASSLGHSWDRPYEQYF.

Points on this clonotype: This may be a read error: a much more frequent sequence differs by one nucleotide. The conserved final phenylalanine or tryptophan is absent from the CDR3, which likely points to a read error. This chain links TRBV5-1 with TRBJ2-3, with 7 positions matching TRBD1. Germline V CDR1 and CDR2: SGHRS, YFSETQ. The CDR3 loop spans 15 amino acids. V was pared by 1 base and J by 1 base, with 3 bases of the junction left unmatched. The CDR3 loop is CASSLLGTGTDTQYL. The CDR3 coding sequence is TGCGCCAGCAGCTTGTTAGGGACAGGCACAGATACGCAGTATTTA.

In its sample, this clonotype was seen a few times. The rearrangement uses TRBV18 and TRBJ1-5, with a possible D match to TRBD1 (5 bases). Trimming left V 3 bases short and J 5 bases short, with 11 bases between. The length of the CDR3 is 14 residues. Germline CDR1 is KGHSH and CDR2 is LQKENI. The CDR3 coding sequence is TGTGCCAGCTCACCGGGGGGTAATGATCAGCCCCAGCATTTT. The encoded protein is CASSPGGNDQPQHF.

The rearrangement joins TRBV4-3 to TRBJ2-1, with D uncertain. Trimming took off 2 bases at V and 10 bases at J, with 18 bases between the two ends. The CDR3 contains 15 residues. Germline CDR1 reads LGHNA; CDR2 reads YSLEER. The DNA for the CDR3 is TGCGCCAGCAGCCAACTCCCTACCGGCCGAAACGAGCAGTTCTTC. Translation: CASSQLPTGRNEQFF.

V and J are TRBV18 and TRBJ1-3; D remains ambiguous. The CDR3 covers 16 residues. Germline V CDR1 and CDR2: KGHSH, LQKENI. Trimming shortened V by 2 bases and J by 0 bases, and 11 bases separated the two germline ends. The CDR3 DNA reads TGTGCCAGCTCACCAGGACCGATTAGCTCTGGAAACACCATATATTTT. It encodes CASSPGPISSGNTIYF.

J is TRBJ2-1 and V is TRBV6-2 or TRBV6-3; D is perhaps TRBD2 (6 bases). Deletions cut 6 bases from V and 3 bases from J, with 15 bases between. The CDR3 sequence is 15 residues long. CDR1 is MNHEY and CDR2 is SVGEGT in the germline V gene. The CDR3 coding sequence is TGTGCCAGCAGATCCGGGGGAGCGGACTACAATGAGCAGTTCTTC. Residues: CASRSGGADYNEQFF.

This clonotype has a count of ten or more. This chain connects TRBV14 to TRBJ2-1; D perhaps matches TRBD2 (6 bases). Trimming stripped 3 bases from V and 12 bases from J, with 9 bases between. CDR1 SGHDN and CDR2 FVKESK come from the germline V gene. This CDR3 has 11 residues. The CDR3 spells CASSQGGRQFF. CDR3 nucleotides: TGTGCCAGCAGCCAGGGAGGTCGGCAGTTCTTC.

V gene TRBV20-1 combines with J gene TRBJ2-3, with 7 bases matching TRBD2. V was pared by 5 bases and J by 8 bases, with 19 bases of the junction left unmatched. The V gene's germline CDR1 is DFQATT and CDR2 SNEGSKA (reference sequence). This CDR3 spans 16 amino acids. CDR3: CSAPPSGDYRGGTQYF. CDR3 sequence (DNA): TGCAGTGCTCCCCCCTCTGGGGACTACCGGGGCGGTACGCAGTATTTT.